The 12 T cell receptor beta chains presented below share a single source sample, sequenced in a study of graft-versus-host responses after intestinal transplantation. These TCRs are of unknown antigen specificity. The repertoire was sequenced with immunoSEQ multiplex PCR; TCRdb's copy has only in-frame clones and lacks some. This sample has tens of thousands of clones, with under 85% found just once. The source was unstimulated CD8+ T cells sorted from spleen or lymph node cells, collected before intestinal transplant. These receptors came from a human donor who received an intestinal transplant.

The chain uses TRBV29-1 and TRBJ2-3; no reliable D call. The CDR3 sequence is 12 residues long. The V gene's germline CDR1 is SQVTM and CDR2 ANQGSEA. Between the trimmed V and J ends, which lost 3 bases and 4 bases, there was a span of 8 bases. Written as DNA, the CDR3 is TGCAGCGTTGAGGCCAGACCAGATACGCAGTATTTT. Amino acids: CSVEARPDTQYF.

This clone was detected only once. The chain employs TRBV4-1 and TRBJ1-6; no definite D call. There are 19 residues in the CDR3. The germline V gene encodes CDR1 MGHRA and CDR2 YSYEKL. Deletions cut 0 bases from V and 0 bases from J, with 15 bases between. CDR3 nucleotide sequence: TGCGCCAGCAGCCAAGATTTGGTTTGGTGGGGCTCCTATAATTCACCCCTCCACTTT. Translation: CASSQDLVWWGSYNSPLHF.

The chain combines TRBV7-6 with TRBJ2-7; 9 bases are shared with TRBD1. CDR1 is SGHVS and CDR2 is FNYEAQ in the germline V gene. The V segment lost 5 bases and the J segment 3 bases; nucleotides outside the gene matches: 8. CDR3 length: 15 residues. In DNA form, the CDR3 reads TGTGCCAGCAGCCCACAGGGACAGGGAAACTACGAGCAGTACTTC. Residues: CASSPQGQGNYEQYF.

The chain carries TRBV5-1 and TRBJ2-7; no reliable D call. Germline V gives CDR1 SGHRS, CDR2 YFSETQ. Trimming removed 0 bases from V and 2 bases from J, with 6 bases in between. CDR3 size: 13 residues. Written as DNA, the CDR3 is TGCGCCAGCAGCTTGGAGAGCACCTACGAGCAGTACTTC. Its translation: CASSLESTYEQYF.

The sample holds one count of this clone. This chain connects TRBV7-2 to TRBJ2-3; 10 bases map to TRBD1. This CDR3 is built from 15 residues. V lost 4 bases to trimming and J lost 3 bases; unmatched junction nucleotides: 4. Germline CDR1 and CDR2: SGHTA and FQGNSA. CDR3 in DNA: TGTGCCAGCAGCTCGACAGGGGGCGGGACAGATACGCAGTATTTT. Its translation is CASSSTGGGTDTQYF.

This clone has just a few counts. The gene calls are TRBV27 and TRBJ2-5; the match to TRBD2 covers 8 bases. The DNA end favors TRBJ2-7, so the J call may be wrong. The CDR3 spans 14 residues. CDR1 and CDR2 from the germline V gene are MNHEY and SMNVEV (reference sequence). The CDR3 nucleotides read TGTGCCAGCAGTTGGGCGGGAGGTCCTTACGAGCAGTACTTC. As protein: CASSWAGGPYEQYF.

In its sample, this clone was seen a few times. The chain couples TRBV6-5 to TRBJ2-3; 13 nucleotides line up with TRBD2. J was trimmed by 5 bases and V by 5 bases; bases with no gene match: 1. The CDR3 covers 14 residues. Per the germline V gene, CDR1 is MNHEY and CDR2 is SVGAGI. The chain's CDR3 is CASSGTSGVDTQYF. CDR3 in DNA: TGTGCCAGCAGTGGGACTAGCGGGGTAGATACGCAGTATTTT.

The chain's CDR3 is CASSLGQGGAYEQYF. In DNA, the CDR3 is TGTGCCAGCAGCCTGGGACAGGGGGGGGCCTACGAGCAGTACTTC. The chain combines TRBV5-6 with TRBJ2-7, with 11 bases fitting TRBD1. The CDR3 loop spans 15 amino acids. Germline CDR1 SGHDT, CDR2 YYEEEE. The trim removed 4 bases at V and 2 bases at J, leaving 5 bases unmatched. Drawing the rest from reference TRBV5-6 and TRBJ2-7, the complete variable domain is DAGVTQSPTHLIKTRGQQVTLRCSPKSGHDTVSWYQQALGQGPQFIFQYYEEEERQRGNFPDRFSGHQFPNYSSELNVNALLLGDSALYLCASSLGQGGAYEQYFGPGTRLTVT.

The rearrangement joins TRBV7-9 to TRBJ2-7; D gene ambiguous. The CDR3 sequence is 13 residues long. Trimming removed 1 base from V and 3 bases from J, with 7 bases in between. Germline-derived CDR1 and CDR2 are SEHNR and FQNEAQ (reference sequence). DNA for the CDR3: TGTGCCAGCAGCTTAGGGCAGAACTACGAGCAGTACTTC. It translates to CASSLGQNYEQYF. Complete variable domain (other parts from reference TRBV7-9 and TRBJ2-7): DTGVSQNPRHKITKRGQNVTFRCDPISEHNRLYWYRQTLGQGPEFLTYFQNEAQLEKSRLLSDRFSAERPKGSFSTLEIQRTEQGDSAMYLCASSLGQNYEQYFGPGTRLTVT.

This chain joins TRBV27 and TRBJ2-2; 13 positions agree with TRBD2. After removal of 1 base from V and 6 bases from J, the junction contained 5 bases not matched to a gene. The CDR3 has 17 residues. Germline CDR1 is MNHEY and CDR2 is SMNVEV (reference sequence). The CDR3 protein is CASSLFRLAGGAGELFF. The CDR3 DNA reads TGTGCCAGCAGTTTATTCCGACTAGCGGGAGGTGCCGGGGAGCTGTTTTTT.

About this clone: One junction end disagrees with the germline gene, perhaps due to a read error. V gene TRBV9 combines with J gene TRBJ2-7; D uncertain. CDR3 length: 11 residues. Germline V gene lookup returns CDR1 SGDLS and CDR2 YYNGEE. CDR3 sequence: CASSLTYVQYF. DNA of the CDR3: TGTGCCAGCAGCTTAACCTACGTGCAGTACTTC. The variable domain in full, completed from reference TRBV9 and TRBJ2-7, reads DSGVTQTPKHLITATGQRVTLRCSPRSGDLSVYWYQQSLDQGLQFLIQYYNGEERAKGNILERFSAQQFPDLHSELNLSSLELGDSALYFCASSLTYVQYFGPGTRLTVT.

This rearrangement joins TRBV6-6 to TRBJ2-7, with D maybe TRBD1 (5 bases). The CDR3 totals 13 residues. Trimming left V 7 bases short and J 2 bases short, with 12 bases between. Germline lookup yields CDR1 MNHNY and CDR2 SVGAGI (reference sequence). The CDR3 is CASTQGTTYEQYF. The CDR3, as DNA: TGTGCCAGCACCCAGGGTACCACCTACGAGCAGTACTTC.